This record covers a single T cell receptor beta chain. Other DNA sequences from this sample encode an identical CDR3 as well. The V segment lost 0 bases and the J segment 6 bases; nucleotides outside the gene matches: 0. CDR1 and CDR2 (germline): SGHKS, YYEKEE (reference sequence). The CDR3 runs 14 residues. The data stem from a study of blood T cell repertoires in COVID-19. About the study: Material from acute and convalescent COVID-19 was sourced from the United States, Italy and Spain.

TCRdb's table, derived via immunoSEQ multiplex PCR, lists solely in-frame clones and lacks some. The sample contains some 370,000 clones, 80% to 90% of which appear only once. The sample taken for sequencing was peripheral blood. The chain couples TRBV5-5 to TRBJ2-2, with TRBD1 matching 9 bases. This sequence was found in a man aged 40-50 years with acute or convalescent COVID-19. The CDR3 region is CASSLGQGAGELFF. The CDR3 region has the DNA TGTGCCAGCAGCTTGGGACAGGGGGCCGGGGAGCTGTTTTTT.